These T cell receptor beta chains were read from a single sample in a study of T cells in Graves' hyperthyroidism and ophthalmopathy. From the multiplex PCR reads, TCRdb called clonotypes with MiXCR, one entry per CDR3 protein. The sample has more than 300,000 distinct CDR3 sequences, about 18% seen once; the top ten hold 40%. The source material was blood. These receptors originate from a man aged 18 to 29 with Graves' ophthalmopathy. Both conserved end residues are part of each CDR3. A D gene is named only where the DNA matches it firmly. The size entry is marked missing in some rows and otherwise reads once, few, many or a size class.

J | size | V | D | length | DNA | CDR3
TRBJ1-5 | many | TRBV20-1 | - | 14 | TGCAGTGCTGGACTACCTTATAGCAATCAGCCCCAGCATTTT | CSAGLPYSNQPQHF
TRBJ1-1 | - | TRBV10-3 | TRBD1 | 14 | TGTGCCACCTTTCCCGGGACAGCCAACACTGAAGCTTTCTTT | CATFPGTANTEAFF
TRBJ1-2 | - | TRBV6-1 | - | 12 | TGTGCCAGCGCGAGACGGAGGGGCGGCTACACCTTC | CASARRRGGYTF
TRBJ1-2 | many | TRBV7-9 | TRBD1 | 17 | TGTGCCAGCAGCTTAGCAGTTGACAGGGGAGGTTACTATGGCTACACCTTC | CASSLAVDRGGYYGYTF
TRBJ1-2 | few | TRBV18 | - | 14 | TGTGCCAGCTCACGCGACAAGGGTTCCTATGGCTACACCTTC | CASSRDKGSYGYTF
TRBJ2-2 | many | TRBV11-2 | - | 17 | TGTGCCAGCAGCCCAATTGGGGGTAGCGGAAAAGACGGGGAGCTGTTTTTT | CASSPIGGSGKDGELFF
TRBJ1-2 | - | TRBV6-2/TRBV6-3 | - | 14 | TGTGCCAGCAGTTACTCTGGGGCGTGGGGTGGCTACACCTTC | CASSYSGAWGGYTF
TRBJ2-5 | few | TRBV19 | - | 15 | TGTGCCAGTAGTATTGGTCGACGCAGTGGCGAGACCCAGTACTTC | CASSIGRRSGETQYF
TRBJ2-5 | many | TRBV7-6 | - | 14 | TGTGCCAGCAGCCCCCGACTGACGGCTGAGACCCAGTACTTC | CASSPRLTAETQYF
TRBJ2-7 | many | TRBV7-9 | - | 14 | TGTGCCAGCAGCTTAGCCGGGAAGACCTACGAGCAGTACTTC | CASSLAGKTYEQYF
TRBJ2-2 | many | TRBV7-9 | - | 15 | TGTGCCAGCAGCCCCAAAAAGCGTATCACCGGGGAGCTGTTTTTT | CASSPKKRITGELFF
TRBJ1-2 | - | TRBV15 | - | 14 | TGTGCCACCAGCACAAGATGGGGGGCGAATGGCTACACCTTC | CATSTRWGANGYTF
TRBJ2-2 | many | TRBV6-1 | - | 13 | TGTGCCAGCAGTTCACCCAGCACCGGGGAGCTGTTTTTT | CASSSPSTGELFF
TRBJ1-1 | - | TRBV18 | TRBD1 | 17 | TGTGCCAGCTCACCTCCCTCGTCCGGACAGGGTCGGACTGAAGCTTTCTTT | CASSPPSSGQGRTEAFF
TRBJ1-5 | - | TRBV19 | - | 14 | TGTGCCAGTACCCCTCAGAGGGAGAATCAGCCCCAGCATTTT | CASTPQRENQPQHF
TRBJ2-7 | many | TRBV2 | TRBD2 | 15 | TGTGCCAGCAGTGGGCGCGGGGGGAACTCCTACGAGCAGTACTTC | CASSGRGGNSYEQYF
TRBJ1-1 | many | TRBV12-3/TRBV12-4 | - | 17 | TGTGCCAGCAGTTTAAGTGGCGGGGGCGCGGTTAGTACTGAAGCTTTCTTT | CASSLSGGGAVSTEAFF
TRBJ1-2 | many | TRBV12-3/TRBV12-4 | TRBD1 | 16 | TGTGCCAGCAGTTTAGGGCGATCGACAGGGTCTCGCGGCTACACCTTC | CASSLGRSTGSRGYTF
TRBJ2-7 | many | TRBV12-3/TRBV12-4 | TRBD1 | 14 | TGTGCCAGCAGTTTTGCGACAGGGGTCGGCGAGCAGTACTTC | CASSFATGVGEQYF
TRBJ2-1 | many | TRBV7-9 | TRBD1 | 15 | TGTGCCAGCAGCCCCCCTCGGACAGGGTTCGATGAGCAGTTCTTC | CASSPPRTGFDEQFF
TRBJ2-3 | many | TRBV10-3 | TRBD2 | 14 | TGTGCCACAGTAGCGGGGGGAGGCACAGATACGCAGTATTTT | CATVAGGGTDTQYF
TRBJ1-1 | - | TRBV6-5 | - | 12 | TGTGCCAGCAGTTACTCGCCTAATGAAGCTTTCTTT | CASSYSPNEAFF
TRBJ1-2 | many | TRBV12-3/TRBV12-4 | - | 16 | TGTGCCAGCAGTTTTACGTCCGGGGGACGAGCCTATGGCTACACCTTC | CASSFTSGGRAYGYTF
TRBJ1-2 | few | TRBV19 | - | 14 | TGTGCCAGTAGTACACCTAGGGAGAACTATGGCTACACCTTC | CASSTPRENYGYTF
TRBJ2-7 | - | TRBV6-5 | - | 15 | TGTGCCAGCAGTTACGGAAGGGAGCGATCCTACGAGCAGTACTTC | CASSYGRERSYEQYF
TRBJ2-1 | - | TRBV6-1 | - | 15 | TGTGCCAGCAGCTTTAGACGGGCGGGTTATCTCCTGCAGTTCTTC | CASSFRRAGYLLQFF
TRBJ2-7 | many | TRBV5-1 | - | 14 | TGCGCCAGTGGAAAGGACCGGCTTGGGGACGAGCAGTACTTC | CASGKDRLGDEQYF
TRBJ2-1 | - | TRBV19 | TRBD2 | 15 | TGTGCCAGTAGAAGACTAGCGGGCCCTTCCTACGAGCAGTTCTTC | CASRRLAGPSYEQFF
TRBJ1-1 | many | TRBV3-1 | - | 14 | TGTGCCAGCAGCCAAGGACTGATGAACACTGAAGCTTTCTTT | CASSQGLMNTEAFF
TRBJ1-6 | - | TRBV27 | - | 13 | TGTGCCAGCAGTTTAAACAGGCTTTCACCCCTCCACTTT | CASSLNRLSPLHF
TRBJ1-4 | many | TRBV5-1 | TRBD1 | 14 | TGCGCCAGCAGACGGACAGGTGCCGGTGAAAAACTGTTTTTT | CASRRTGAGEKLFF
TRBJ2-7 | many | TRBV11-2 | - | 13 | TGTGCCAGCCGAGCACCTCCCACCTACGAGCAGTACTTC | CASRAPPTYEQYF
TRBJ1-1 | many | TRBV7-8 | - | 16 | TGTGCCAGCAGCCAGTCTGGCGGGGAGGTGGACACTGAAGCTTTCTTT | CASSQSGGEVDTEAFF
TRBJ1-2 | many | TRBV20-1 | - | 13 | TGCAGTGCCCCGGAATCCTTTGACTATGGCTACACCTTC | CSAPESFDYGYTF
TRBJ2-2 | - | TRBV7-3 | - | 12 | TGTGCCAGCAGATTTAACACCGGGGAGCTGTTTTTT | CASRFNTGELFF
TRBJ2-5 | many | TRBV2 | - | 12 | TGTGCCAGCAAGGCAGGCCAAGAGACCCAGTACTTC | CASKAGQETQYF
TRBJ1-2 | many | TRBV3-1 | - | 15 | TGTGCCAGCAGCCAAGAAGGGGGGCGAAACTATGGCTACACCTTC | CASSQEGGRNYGYTF
TRBJ2-1 | - | TRBV6-1 | - | 14 | TGTGCCAGCAGTGAATTGGGAACAGGGAATGAGCAGTTCTTC | CASSELGTGNEQFF
TRBJ1-2 | many | TRBV28 | - | 13 | TGTGCCAGCAGTCGGGGCGTTAACTATGGCTACACCTTC | CASSRGVNYGYTF
TRBJ2-3 | - | TRBV5-6 | - | 17 | TGTGCCAGCAGCTTGGCCTTAACAGCCCTTAGCACAGATACGCAGTATTTT | CASSLALTALSTDTQYF
TRBJ1-1 | many | TRBV9 | TRBD1 | 14 | TGTGCCAGCAGCGTGGGGACAGGGTGGACTGAAGCTTTCTTT | CASSVGTGWTEAFF
TRBJ2-2 | - | TRBV15 | TRBD2 | 14 | TGTGCCACCAGCAGGGGGGGGGGCACCGGGGAGCTGTTTTTT | CATSRGGGTGELFF
TRBJ2-7 | - | TRBV18 | - | 14 | TGTGCCAGCTCACCCCCAGGGGTACCCTACGAGCAGTACTTC | CASSPPGVPYEQYF
TRBJ1-1 | many | TRBV9 | - | 12 | TGTGCCAGCAACAACGGTGATACTGAAGCTTTCTTT | CASNNGDTEAFF
TRBJ2-5 | few | TRBV10-3 | - | 11 | TGTGCCATCAGTGAGCTAGAGACCCAGTACTTC | CAISELETQYF
TRBJ1-1 | many | TRBV28 | TRBD1 | 17 | TGTGCCAGCAGTTCCCCCTTAGGGGCAGGGGGGAACACTGAAGCTTTCTTT | CASSSPLGAGGNTEAFF
TRBJ2-1 | many | TRBV6-1 | TRBD1 | 15 | TGTGCCATCGGTTTAGGACAGGGCGCCTACAATGAGCAGTTCTTC | CAIGLGQGAYNEQFF
TRBJ1-5 | many | TRBV20-1 | - | 14 | TGCAGTGCTAGAAGCGGAGAGAGCAATCAGCCCCAGCATTTT | CSARSGESNQPQHF
TRBJ2-3 | - | TRBV9 | TRBD2 | 15 | TGTGCCAGCAGTGCTAGCGGGGGGCGTGCAGATACGCAGTATTTT | CASSASGGRADTQYF
TRBJ1-6 | - | TRBV6-1 | - | 15 | TGTGCCAGCAGCCAAGGACGGATTTATAATTCACCCCTCCACTTT | CASSQGRIYNSPLHF
TRBJ2-3 | many | TRBV6-1 | TRBD1 | 15 | TGTGCCAGCAGGCCGACAGGGGTGTTCACAGATACGCAGTATTTT | CASRPTGVFTDTQYF
TRBJ1-6 | many | TRBV2 | TRBD1 | 14 | TGTGCCAGCAGTGTCCGGGACAGTAATTCACCCCTCCACTTT | CASSVRDSNSPLHF
TRBJ1-6 | - | TRBV6-1 | - | 18 | TGTGCCAGCAGTGCCGGGACCCCCTCGAGCTCCTATAATTCACCCCTCCACTTT | CASSAGTPSSSYNSPLHF
TRBJ2-7 | many | TRBV5-5 | - | 14 | TGTGCCAGCAGCCTGGGACACCTCTCCTACGAGCAGTACTTC | CASSLGHLSYEQYF
TRBJ2-1 | few | TRBV19 | - | 11 | TGTGCCAGTAGTACCGCGGGTGAGCAGTTCTTC | CASSTAGEQFF
TRBJ2-1 | few | TRBV5-4 | TRBD1 | 13 | TGTGCCAGCACCATGACAGGGTTTGATGAGCAGTTCTTC | CASTMTGFDEQFF
TRBJ1-1 | - | TRBV6-1 | - | 13 | TGTGCCAGCAGTTACGGGCCGATAACTGAAGCTTTCTTT | CASSYGPITEAFF
TRBJ1-2 | few | TRBV19 | - | 13 | TGTGCCAGTACCTCCGGGCAGGGACTTGGCTACACCTTC | CASTSGQGLGYTF
TRBJ2-7 | - | TRBV10-2 | - | 15 | TGCGCCAGCAGAGAGGAGGGGGGGAGCTCCTACGAGCAGTACTTC | CASREEGGSSYEQYF